These 24 T cell receptor beta chains originate from one sample sequenced in a study of cytomegalovirus exposure and HLA in healthy donors. This PCR relied on a set of 60 Vbeta primers and 13 Jbeta primers. Here immunoSEQ multiplex PCR was the method, and the copy in TCRdb shows in-frame clones only, minus some. The table includes roughly 77,000 clones, about two thirds detected once. Sequencing used PBMCs. The receptor set was obtained from a woman between 35 and 50 years old in good health and CMV-seropositive.

The chain employs TRBV6-5 and TRBJ2-7; D is ambiguous. The V gene's germline CDR1 is MNHEY and CDR2 SVGAGI. V was trimmed by 8 bases and J by 5 bases, leaving 19 bases between them. This CDR3 is built from 14 residues. CDR3 DNA: TGTGCCAGCTGTATGGCAAACCACCAGGACGAGCAGTACTTC. It is translated as CASCMANHQDEQYF.

The chain carries TRBV10-2 and TRBJ2-1; 7 bases fit TRBD1. Germline CDR1 is WSHSY and CDR2 is SAAADI. Trimming cost V 2 bases and J 6 bases; bases outside gene matches: 4. The CDR3 has 14 residues. CDR3 in amino acids: CASSELTGVNEQFF. CDR3 nucleotide sequence: TGCGCCAGCAGTGAGCTTACAGGGGTCAATGAGCAGTTCTTC.

This clone was detected a few times. The chain employs TRBV7-2 and TRBJ1-2; 7 bases fit TRBD1. The CDR3 is 15 residues long. Germline V gene lookup returns CDR1 SGHTA and CDR2 FQGNSA. J was trimmed by 6 bases and V by 5 bases; bases with no gene match: 12. This CDR3 reads CASSITPGRGDGYTF. CDR3 nucleotide sequence: TGTGCCAGCAGCATAACCCCGGGCAGGGGGGATGGCTACACCTTC.

At least ten counts were recorded for this clone. The chain employs TRBV2 and TRBJ2-1, with 12 bases matching TRBD1. The junction had 7 bases not matched to a gene; V was cut back by 6 bases and J by 7 bases. This CDR3 is built from 15 residues. Per the germline V gene, CDR1 is SNHLY and CDR2 is FYNNEI. Written as DNA, the CDR3 is TGTGCCAGCAGGTCGGGACAGGGGGCGCCTAATGAGCAGTTCTTC. This encodes CASRSGQGAPNEQFF.

The V gene is TRBV19, the J gene TRBJ2-1, with 13 bases lining up with TRBD2. The V segment lost 4 bases and the J segment 9 bases; nucleotides outside the gene matches: 9. This CDR3 contains 16 residues. Germline assignment: CDR1 LNHDA and CDR2 SQIVND (reference sequence). In nucleotides, the CDR3 is TGTGCCAGTAGTAGATTGGGGACTAGCGGGGTAGGTGAGCAGTTCTTC. It is translated as CASSRLGTSGVGEQFF.

This clone has only a few counts. This chain joins TRBV10-3 and TRBJ2-4; D call uncertain. V shed 1 base and J shed 2 bases, with 9 bases lying between them. Germline loops: CDR1 ENHRY, CDR2 SYGVKD. The CDR3 loop spans 15 amino acids. The CDR3 reads CAISELPGPKNIQYF. Here the CDR3 DNA reads TGTGCCATCAGTGAGTTGCCGGGTCCCAAAAACATTCAGTACTTC.

The V gene is TRBV28, the J gene TRBJ1-5; D gene ambiguous. This CDR3 comprises 12 residues. The V gene lost 8 bases and the J gene lost 4 bases, with 9 bases spanning the gap. CDR1 and CDR2 (germline): MDHEN, SYDVKM. CDR3 residues: CASVRVNQPQHF. DNA of the CDR3: TGTGCCAGCGTGCGGGTTAATCAGCCCCAGCATTTT. The variable domain in full, completed from reference TRBV28 and TRBJ1-5, reads DVKVTQSSRYLVKRTGEKVFLECVQDMDHENMFWYRQDPGLGLRLIYFSYDVKMKEKGDIPEGYSVSREKKERFSLILESASTNQTSMYLCASVRVNQPQHFGDGTRLSIL.

A single count supports this clone. The chain is built from TRBV27 and TRBJ1-4, with D maybe TRBD1 (5 bases). Germline V gene sequence: CDR1 MNHEY, CDR2 SMNVEV (reference sequence). Between the trimmed V and J ends, which lost 6 bases and 0 bases, there was a span of 11 bases. The CDR3 sequence is 15 residues long. CDR3 sequence reads: CASSTGYATNEKLFF. CDR3 DNA: TGTGCCAGCAGCACAGGATATGCAACTAATGAAAAACTGTTTTTT.

This clone has just a few counts. The J gene is TRBJ2-7, the V gene TRBV2, with TRBD1 identical over 9 bases. The V gene end was trimmed by 7 bases and the J gene end by 5 bases; junction bases not matched to a gene: 12. The germline V gene has CDR1 SNHLY and CDR2 FYNNEI. CDR3 size: 15 residues. The CDR3 region is CASNEFRDRVHEQYF. CDR3 nucleotides: TGTGCCAGCAATGAGTTCCGGGACAGGGTCCACGAGCAGTACTTC.

This chain links TRBV2 with TRBJ1-5; D may be TRBD1 (5 bases). In germline, CDR1 is SNHLY, CDR2 FYNNEI. Trimming cost V 0 bases and J 7 bases, with 7 bases left between them. The CDR3 is made up of 13 amino acids. The DNA for the CDR3 is TGTGCCAGCAGTGAAGCGGGGCGCCAGCCCCAGCATTTT. Its protein is CASSEAGRQPQHF.

The chain uses TRBV6-5 and TRBJ1-1; maybe TRBD1 (6 bases). Per germline, CDR1 MNHEY and CDR2 SVGAGI. The CDR3 runs 15 residues. With 0 bases removed from V and 6 bases from J, the gap between germline ends came to 14 bases. CDR3 bases: TGTGCCAGCAGTTACTCGAGAGACAGGCGTTCTGAAGCTTTCTTT. Translation gives CASSYSRDRRSEAFF.

The chain joins TRBV5-5 to TRBJ2-1; unclear D gene. CDR1 is SGHKS, CDR2 YYEKEE, per germline (reference sequence). With 5 bases removed from V and 7 bases from J, the gap between germline ends came to 16 bases. CDR3 length: 14 residues. DNA for the CDR3: TGTGCCAGCAGTCTTGCGACTCCCCATAATGAGCAGTTCTTC. It yields the protein CASSLATPHNEQFF.

The rearrangement links TRBV2 to TRBJ1-2, with D perhaps TRBD1 (6 bases). This CDR3 has 13 amino acids. Trimming pared 3 bases from V and 4 bases from J, leaving 9 bases between. CDR1 and CDR2 from the germline V gene are SNHLY and FYNNEI. The CDR3 spells CASSETGIYGYTF. Here the CDR3 DNA reads TGTGCCAGCAGTGAGACAGGAATCTATGGCTACACCTTC. The full variable domain, in which reference TRBV2 and TRBJ1-2 provide the parts outside the CDR3, is EPEVTQTPSHQVTQMGQEVILRCVPISNHLYFYWYRQILGQKVEFLVSFYNNEISEKSEIFDDQFSVERPDGSNFTLKIRSTKLEDSAMYFCASSETGIYGYTFGSGTRLTVV.

This sequence joins TRBV28 and TRBJ2-7, with 7 nucleotides matching TRBD2. Per germline, CDR1 MDHEN and CDR2 SYDVKM. This CDR3 is built from 18 residues. After removal of 1 base from V and 3 bases from J, the junction contained 15 bases not matched to a gene. Here the CDR3 reads CASSLSPYLGSGGYEQYF. CDR3 coding DNA: TGTGCCAGCAGTTTATCCCCGTATCTCGGGTCGGGAGGCTACGAGCAGTACTTC.

This sequence joins TRBV5-1 and TRBJ1-4; D perhaps matches TRBD1 (5 bases). V shed 1 base and J shed 6 bases, with 13 bases lying between them. There are 15 residues in the CDR3. CDR1 is SGHRS and CDR2 is YFSETQ in the germline V gene. In nucleotides, the CDR3 is TGCGCCAGCAGCTTGTCCGGGGGAAGTGATGAAAAACTGTTTTTT. Encoded protein: CASSLSGGSDEKLFF. The full variable domain, its missing parts supplied by reference TRBV5-1 and TRBJ1-4, is KAGVTQTPRYLIKTRGQQVTLSCSPISGHRSVSWYQQTPGQGLQFLFEYFSETQRNKGNFPGRFSGRQFSNSRSEMNVSTLELGDSALYLCASSLSGGSDEKLFFGSGTQLSVL.

V is TRBV6-6 and J is TRBJ1-4; D unclear. V lost 6 bases and J 4 bases, leaving 12 bases between the germline ends. Per the germline V gene, CDR1 is MNHNY and CDR2 is SVGAGI (reference sequence). The CDR3 length is 14 residues. Here the CDR3 DNA reads TGTGCCAGCAGCCTCCGGGTCTTTAATGAAAAACTGTTTTTT. Translated, it gives CASSLRVFNEKLFF.

The V gene is TRBV15, the J gene TRBJ1-5; 9 bases agree with TRBD1. In germline, CDR1 is LNHNV, CDR2 YYDKDF (reference sequence). The CDR3 sequence is 16 residues long. The junction had 9 bases not matched to a gene; V was cut back by 2 bases and J by 7 bases. CDR3 bases: TGTGCCACCAGCAGATCAACAGGGGGCTCACGGCAGCCCCAGCATTTT. As protein: CATSRSTGGSRQPQHF.

The chain employs TRBV19 and TRBJ1-1, with D possibly being TRBD1 (6 bases). This CDR3 has 14 residues. Germline CDR1 and CDR2: LNHDA and SQIVND (reference sequence). The V end was cut by 5 bases, the J end by 3 bases, with 13 bases between. The CDR3 bases are TGTGCCAGTAGTTTCTCACAGGGAGACACTGAAGCTTTCTTT. Translation gives CASSFSQGDTEAFF.

V usage is TRBV2 and J usage is TRBJ2-1; 7 bases fit TRBD1. The V gene's germline CDR1 is SNHLY and CDR2 FYNNEI. V lost 8 bases to trimming and J lost 8 bases; unmatched junction nucleotides: 6. This CDR3 region has 12 residues. DNA of the CDR3: TGTGCCAGCGAGGGGGCGGACCATGAGCAGTTCTTC. Its translation: CASEGADHEQFF. Filled out from reference TRBV2 and TRBJ2-1, the complete variable domain reads EPEVTQTPSHQVTQMGQEVILRCVPISNHLYFYWYRQILGQKVEFLVSFYNNEISEKSEIFDDQFSVERPDGSNFTLKIRSTKLEDSAMYFCASEGADHEQFFGPGTRLTVL.

V and J are TRBV6-1 and TRBJ1-6, with 8 bases aligning to TRBD1. CDR3 length: 15 residues. Looked up from germline, CDR1 is MNHNS and CDR2 is SASEGT. The ends lost 4 bases at V and 7 bases at J; junction bases unmatched: 6. The CDR3 loop reads CASSARDRQNSPLHF. Written as DNA, the CDR3 is TGTGCCAGCAGTGCACGGGACAGGCAGAATTCACCCCTCCACTTT.

This clone was seen a handful of times. The chain combines TRBV11-3 with TRBJ2-7; TRBD2 might be the D (6 bases). Germline CDR1 and CDR2: SGHNT and YENEEA. The V and J ends lost 5 bases and 1 base respectively, with 12 bases between them. The CDR3 contains 14 residues. CDR3 DNA: TGTGCCAGCAGCCTACTGGGGACTTCCTACGAGCAGTACTTC. Protein sequence: CASSLLGTSYEQYF.

The chain combines TRBV5-6 with TRBJ1-3; the D is unclear. The CDR3 extends over 17 amino acids. Germline values: CDR1 SGHDT, CDR2 YYEEEE. Between the trimmed V and J ends, which lost 0 bases and 0 bases, there was a span of 13 bases. In DNA, the CDR3 is TGTGCCAGCAGCTTGGGACTCCTTCATAGCTCTGGAAACACCATATATTTT. As protein: CASSLGLLHSSGNTIYF.

In DNA form, the CDR3 reads TGTGCCAGCAGTTACTCGTCGGGGGGAGGGGATACGCAGTATTTT. Its translation: CASSYSSGGGDTQYF. This sequence joins TRBV6-5 and TRBJ2-3, with 7 positions matching TRBD2. The germline gives CDR1 MNHEY, CDR2 SVGAGI. V was pared by 0 bases and J by 6 bases, with 6 bases of the junction left unmatched. This CDR3 contains 15 residues.

This sequence joins TRBV5-1 and TRBJ2-7, with 7 positions matching TRBD1. The CDR3 is made up of 15 amino acids. Germline-derived CDR1 and CDR2 are SGHRS and YFSETQ. The J segment lost 0 bases and the V segment lost 0 bases, leaving 3 bases of the junction unmatched. CDR3 bases: TGCGCCAGCAGCTTGGAAGGGGACAGCTCCTACGAGCAGTACTTC. Translated, it gives CASSLEGDSSYEQYF.